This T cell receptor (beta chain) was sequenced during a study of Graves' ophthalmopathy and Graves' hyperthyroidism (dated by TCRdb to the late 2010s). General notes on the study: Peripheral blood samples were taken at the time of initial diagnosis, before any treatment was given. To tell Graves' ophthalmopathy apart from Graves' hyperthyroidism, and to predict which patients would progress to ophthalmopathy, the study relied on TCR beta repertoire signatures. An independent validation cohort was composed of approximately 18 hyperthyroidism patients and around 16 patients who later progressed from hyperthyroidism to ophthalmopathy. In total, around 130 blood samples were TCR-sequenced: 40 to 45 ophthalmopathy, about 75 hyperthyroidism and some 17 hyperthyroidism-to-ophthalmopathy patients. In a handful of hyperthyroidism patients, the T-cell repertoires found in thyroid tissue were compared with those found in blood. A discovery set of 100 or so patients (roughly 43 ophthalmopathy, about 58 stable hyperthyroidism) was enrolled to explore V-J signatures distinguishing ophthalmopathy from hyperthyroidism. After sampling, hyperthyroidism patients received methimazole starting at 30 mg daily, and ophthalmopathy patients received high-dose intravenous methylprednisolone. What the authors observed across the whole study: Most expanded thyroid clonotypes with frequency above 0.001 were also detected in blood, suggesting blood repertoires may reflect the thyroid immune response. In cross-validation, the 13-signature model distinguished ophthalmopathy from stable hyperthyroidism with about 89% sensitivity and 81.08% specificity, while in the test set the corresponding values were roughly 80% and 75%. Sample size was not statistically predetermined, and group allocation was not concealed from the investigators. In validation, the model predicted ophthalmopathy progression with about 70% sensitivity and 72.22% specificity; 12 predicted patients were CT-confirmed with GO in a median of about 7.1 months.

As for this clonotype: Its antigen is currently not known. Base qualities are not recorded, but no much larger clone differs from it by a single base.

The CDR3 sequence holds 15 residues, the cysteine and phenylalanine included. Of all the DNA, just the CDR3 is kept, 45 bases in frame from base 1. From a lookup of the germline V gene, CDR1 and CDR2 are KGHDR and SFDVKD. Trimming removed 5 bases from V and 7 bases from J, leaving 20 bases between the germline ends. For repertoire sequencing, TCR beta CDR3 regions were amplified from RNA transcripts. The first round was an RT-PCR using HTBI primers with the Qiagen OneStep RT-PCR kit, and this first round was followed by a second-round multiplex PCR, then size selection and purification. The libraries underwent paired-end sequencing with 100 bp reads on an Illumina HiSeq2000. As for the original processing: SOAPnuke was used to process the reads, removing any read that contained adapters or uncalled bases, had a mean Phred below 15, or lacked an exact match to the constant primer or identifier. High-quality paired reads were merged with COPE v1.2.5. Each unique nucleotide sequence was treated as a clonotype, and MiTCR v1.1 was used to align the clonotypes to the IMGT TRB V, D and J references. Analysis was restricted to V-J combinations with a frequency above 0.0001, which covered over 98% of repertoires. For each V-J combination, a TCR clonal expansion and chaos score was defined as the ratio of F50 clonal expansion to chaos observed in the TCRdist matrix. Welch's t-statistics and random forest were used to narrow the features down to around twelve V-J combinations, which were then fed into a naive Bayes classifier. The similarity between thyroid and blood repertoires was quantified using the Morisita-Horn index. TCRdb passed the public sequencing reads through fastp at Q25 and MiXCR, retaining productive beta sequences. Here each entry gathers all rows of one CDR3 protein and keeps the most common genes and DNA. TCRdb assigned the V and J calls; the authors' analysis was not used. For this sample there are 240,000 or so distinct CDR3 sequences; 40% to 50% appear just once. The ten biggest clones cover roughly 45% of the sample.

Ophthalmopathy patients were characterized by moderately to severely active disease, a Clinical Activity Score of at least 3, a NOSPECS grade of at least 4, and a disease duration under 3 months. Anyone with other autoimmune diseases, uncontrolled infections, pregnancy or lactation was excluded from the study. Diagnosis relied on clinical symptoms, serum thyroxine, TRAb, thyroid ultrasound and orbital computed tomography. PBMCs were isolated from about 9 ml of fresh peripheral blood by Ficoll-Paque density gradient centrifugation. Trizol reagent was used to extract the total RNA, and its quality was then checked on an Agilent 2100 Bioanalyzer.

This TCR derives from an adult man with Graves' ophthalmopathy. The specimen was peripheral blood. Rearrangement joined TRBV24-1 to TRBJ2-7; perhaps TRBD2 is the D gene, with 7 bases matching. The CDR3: CATSATALRGGEQYF. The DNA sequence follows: TGTGCCACCAGTGCAACAGCCCTTAGGGGGGGTGAGCAGTACTTC.